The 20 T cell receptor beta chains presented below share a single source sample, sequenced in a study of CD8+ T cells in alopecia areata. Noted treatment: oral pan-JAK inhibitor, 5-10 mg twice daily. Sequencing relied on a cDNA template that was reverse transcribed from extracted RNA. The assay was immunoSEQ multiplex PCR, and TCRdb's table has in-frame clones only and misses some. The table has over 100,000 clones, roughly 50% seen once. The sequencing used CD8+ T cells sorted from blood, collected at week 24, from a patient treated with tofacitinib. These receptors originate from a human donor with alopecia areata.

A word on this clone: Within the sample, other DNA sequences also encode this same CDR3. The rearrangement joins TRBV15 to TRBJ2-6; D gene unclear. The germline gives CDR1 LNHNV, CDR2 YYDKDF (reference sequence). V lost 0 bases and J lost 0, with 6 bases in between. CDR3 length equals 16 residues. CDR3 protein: CATSRDRSSGANVLTF. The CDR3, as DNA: TGTGCCACCAGCAGAGATCGAAGCTCTGGGGCCAACGTCCTGACTTTC. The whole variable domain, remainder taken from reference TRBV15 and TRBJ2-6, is DAMVIQNPRYQVTQFGKPVTLSCSQTLNHNVMYWYQQKSSQAPKLLFHYYDKDFNNEADTPDNFQSRRPNTSFCFLDIRSPGLGDTAMYLCATSRDRSSGANVLTFGAGSRLTVL.

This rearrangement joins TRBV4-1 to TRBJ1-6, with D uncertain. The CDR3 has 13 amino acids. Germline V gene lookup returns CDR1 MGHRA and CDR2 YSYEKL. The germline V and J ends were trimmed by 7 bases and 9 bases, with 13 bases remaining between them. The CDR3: CASNLMEGSPLHF. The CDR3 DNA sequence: TGCGCCAGCAACCTAATGGAGGGTTCACCCCTCCACTTT.

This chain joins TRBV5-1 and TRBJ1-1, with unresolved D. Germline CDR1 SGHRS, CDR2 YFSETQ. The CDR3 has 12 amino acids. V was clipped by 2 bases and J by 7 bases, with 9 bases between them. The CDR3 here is CASSFRPNEAFF. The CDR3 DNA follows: TGCGCCAGCAGCTTTCGGCCGAATGAAGCTTTCTTT.

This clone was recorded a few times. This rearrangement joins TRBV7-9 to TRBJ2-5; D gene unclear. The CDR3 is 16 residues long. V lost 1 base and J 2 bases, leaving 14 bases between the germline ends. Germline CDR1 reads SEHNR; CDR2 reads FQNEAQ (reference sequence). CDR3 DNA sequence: TGTGCCAGCAGCTTAGTCTCCTCCAGCGCACAAGAGACCCAGTACTTC. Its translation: CASSLVSSSAQETQYF.

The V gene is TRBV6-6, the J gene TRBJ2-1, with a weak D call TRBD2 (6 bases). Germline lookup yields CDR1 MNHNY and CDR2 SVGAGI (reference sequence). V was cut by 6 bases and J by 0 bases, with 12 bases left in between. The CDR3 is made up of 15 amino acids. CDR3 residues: CASSRSGSSYNEQFF. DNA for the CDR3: TGTGCCAGCAGCCGTAGCGGTAGCTCCTACAATGAGCAGTTCTTC.

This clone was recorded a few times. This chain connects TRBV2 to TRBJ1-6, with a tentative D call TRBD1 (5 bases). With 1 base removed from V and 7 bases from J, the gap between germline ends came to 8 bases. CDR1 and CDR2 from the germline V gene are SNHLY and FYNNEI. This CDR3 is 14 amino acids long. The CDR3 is CASSEGQGNSPLHF. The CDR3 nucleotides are TGTGCCAGCAGTGAAGGGCAGGGCAATTCACCCCTCCACTTT.

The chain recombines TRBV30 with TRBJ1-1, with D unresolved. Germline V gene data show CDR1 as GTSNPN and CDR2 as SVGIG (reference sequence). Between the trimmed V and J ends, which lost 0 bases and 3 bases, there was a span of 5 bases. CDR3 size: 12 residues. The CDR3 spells CAWSVRYTEAFF. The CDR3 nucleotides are TGTGCCTGGAGTGTTAGGTACACTGAAGCTTTCTTT.

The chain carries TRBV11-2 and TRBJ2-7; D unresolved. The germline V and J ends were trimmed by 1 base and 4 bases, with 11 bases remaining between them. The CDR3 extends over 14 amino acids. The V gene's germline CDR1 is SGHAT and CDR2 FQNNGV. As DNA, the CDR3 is TGTGCCAGCAGCTTAGGCGTCAATGGTTACGAGCAGTACTTC. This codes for CASSLGVNGYEQYF.

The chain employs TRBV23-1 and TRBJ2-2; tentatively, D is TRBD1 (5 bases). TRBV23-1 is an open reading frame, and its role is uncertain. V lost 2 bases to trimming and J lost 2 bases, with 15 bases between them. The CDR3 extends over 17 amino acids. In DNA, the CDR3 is TGCGCCAGCAGTCAACCCGGACACCCAAGTAACACCGGGGAGCTGTTTTTT. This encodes CASSQPGHPSNTGELFF.

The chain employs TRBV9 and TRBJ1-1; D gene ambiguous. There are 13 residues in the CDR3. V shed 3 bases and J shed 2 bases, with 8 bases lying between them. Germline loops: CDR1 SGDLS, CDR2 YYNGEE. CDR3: CASSAGPNTEAFF. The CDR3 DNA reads TGTGCCAGCAGCGCGGGTCCTAACACTGAAGCTTTCTTT.

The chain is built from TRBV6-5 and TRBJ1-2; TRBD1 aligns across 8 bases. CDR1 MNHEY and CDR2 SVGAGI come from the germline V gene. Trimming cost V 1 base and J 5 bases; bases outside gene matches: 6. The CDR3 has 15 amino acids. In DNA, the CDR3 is TGTGCCAGCAGTTACTGGGCAGGGGGCGAATATGGCTACACCTTC. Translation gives CASSYWAGGEYGYTF.

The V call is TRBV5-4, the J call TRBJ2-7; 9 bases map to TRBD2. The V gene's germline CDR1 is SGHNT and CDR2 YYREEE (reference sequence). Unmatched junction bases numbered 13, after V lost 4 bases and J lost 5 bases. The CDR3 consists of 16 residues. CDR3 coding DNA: TGTGCCAGCAGCCTCAGCGGGGGGACCGCCCGGGACGAGCAGTACTTC. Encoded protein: CASSLSGGTARDEQYF.

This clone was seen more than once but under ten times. The CDR3 bases are TGTGCCAGCAGAGCCGCAGGAGCCGAGCAGTACTTC. It yields the protein CASRAAGAEQYF. The chain couples TRBV6-5 to TRBJ2-7; D is undetermined. Germline V gene lookup returns CDR1 MNHEY and CDR2 SVGAGI. The germline V and J ends were trimmed by 6 bases and 6 bases, with 12 bases remaining between them. The CDR3 extends over 12 amino acids.

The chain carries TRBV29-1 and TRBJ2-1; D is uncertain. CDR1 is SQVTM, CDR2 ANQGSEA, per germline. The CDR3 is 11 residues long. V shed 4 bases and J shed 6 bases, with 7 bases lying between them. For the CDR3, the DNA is TGCAGCGTTGGAGGAAGCAATGAGCAGTTCTTC. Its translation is CSVGGSNEQFF.

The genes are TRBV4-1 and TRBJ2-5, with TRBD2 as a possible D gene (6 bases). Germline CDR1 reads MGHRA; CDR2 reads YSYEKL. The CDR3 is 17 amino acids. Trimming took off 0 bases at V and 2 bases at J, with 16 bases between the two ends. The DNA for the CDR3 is TGCGCCAGCAGCCAAGAGGAGACAAGCGGGCTGCAAGAGACCCAGTACTTC. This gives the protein CASSQEETSGLQETQYF.

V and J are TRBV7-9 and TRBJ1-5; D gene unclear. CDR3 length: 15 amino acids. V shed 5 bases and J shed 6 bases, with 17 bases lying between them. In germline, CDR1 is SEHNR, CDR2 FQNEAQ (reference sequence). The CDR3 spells CASSPTGIAGQPQHF. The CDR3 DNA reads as TGTGCCAGCAGCCCAACCGGGATTGCAGGTCAGCCCCAGCATTTT.

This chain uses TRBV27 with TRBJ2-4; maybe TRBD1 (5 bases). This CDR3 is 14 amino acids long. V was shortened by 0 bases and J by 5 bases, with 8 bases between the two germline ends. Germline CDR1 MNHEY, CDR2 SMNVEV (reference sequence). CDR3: CASSLSKGENIQYF. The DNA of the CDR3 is TGTGCCAGCAGTTTATCGAAAGGGGAAAACATTCAGTACTTC.

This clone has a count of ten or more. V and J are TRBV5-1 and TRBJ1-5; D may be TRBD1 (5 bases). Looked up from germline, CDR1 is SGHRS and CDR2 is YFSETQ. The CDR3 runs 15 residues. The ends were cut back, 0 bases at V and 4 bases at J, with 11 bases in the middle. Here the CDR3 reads CASSLEGEENQPQHF. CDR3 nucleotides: TGCGCCAGCAGCTTGGAAGGGGAGGAAAATCAGCCCCAGCATTTT. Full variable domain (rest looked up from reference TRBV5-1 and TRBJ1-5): KAGVTQTPRYLIKTRGQQVTLSCSPISGHRSVSWYQQTPGQGLQFLFEYFSETQRNKGNFPGRFSGRQFSNSRSEMNVSTLELGDSALYLCASSLEGEENQPQHFGDGTRLSIL.

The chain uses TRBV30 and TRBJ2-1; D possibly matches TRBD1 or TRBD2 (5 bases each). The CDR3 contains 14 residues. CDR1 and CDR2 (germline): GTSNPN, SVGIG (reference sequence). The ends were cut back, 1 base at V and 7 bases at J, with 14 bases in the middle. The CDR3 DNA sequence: TGTGCCTGGAGTGCGGGGCTAGAGGGGAATGAGCAGTTCTTC. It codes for CAWSAGLEGNEQFF.

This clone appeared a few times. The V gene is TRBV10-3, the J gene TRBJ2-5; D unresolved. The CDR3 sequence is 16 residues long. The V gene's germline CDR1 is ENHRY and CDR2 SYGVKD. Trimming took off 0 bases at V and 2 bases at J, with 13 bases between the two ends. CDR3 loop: CAISESSKRGQETQYF. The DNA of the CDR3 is TGTGCCATCAGTGAGTCCTCAAAACGCGGACAAGAGACCCAGTACTTC.